What follows are 15 T cell receptor beta chains derived from one specimen sequenced in a study of cytomegalovirus exposure and HLA in healthy donors. PCR was performed using 60 Vbeta and 13 Jbeta primers. The data were produced by immunoSEQ multiplex PCR, yet TCRdb's version contains in-frame clones alone and is incomplete. This sample has about 150,000 clones, with roughly 80% found just once. The sequenced sample consisted of PBMCs. Source of these receptors: a young man in good health and CMV-seropositive.

The chain employs TRBV6-5 and TRBJ1-1; 10 bases agree with TRBD1. The CDR3 runs 12 residues. V trimming: 6 bases; J trimming: 9 bases; junction bases outside the gene matches: 4. Germline lookup yields CDR1 MNHEY and CDR2 SVGAGI. The CDR3 loop reads CASSRDRGKAFF. Here the CDR3 DNA reads TGTGCCAGCAGCAGGGACAGGGGAAAAGCTTTCTTT.

This sequence joins TRBV6-6 and TRBJ2-3; D possibly corresponds to TRBD2 (5 bases). V was cut by 5 bases and J by 3 bases, with 18 bases left in between. The CDR3 covers 16 residues. Germline assignment: CDR1 MNHNY and CDR2 SVGAGI (reference sequence). The CDR3 sequence is CASSPTRMLGTDTQYF. CDR3 nucleotide sequence: TGTGCCAGCAGTCCCACTAGGATGTTGGGGACAGATACGCAGTATTTT.

The V call is TRBV9, the J call TRBJ2-5; 8 bases agree with TRBD2. V lost 1 base, J lost 3 bases, and 2 bases stayed unmatched. The CDR3 extends over 14 amino acids. Germline-derived CDR1 and CDR2 are SGDLS and YYNGEE. The CDR3 bases are TGTGCCAGCAGCGTATCCGGGAGGGAAGAGACCCAGTACTTC. Protein: CASSVSGREETQYF.

CDR3 region: CASSRLAGEFDNEQFF. As DNA, the CDR3 is TGTGCCAGTAGTAGACTAGCGGGAGAGTTCGACAATGAGCAGTTCTTC. J is TRBJ2-1 and V is TRBV19; TRBD2 matches at 12 bases. Germline V gene lookup returns CDR1 LNHDA and CDR2 SQIVND (reference sequence). The CDR3 runs 16 residues. The ends lost 4 bases at V and 5 bases at J; junction bases unmatched: 6.

This clone showed up just a few times. The chain combines TRBV28 with TRBJ1-4, with D unclear. Trimming cost V 7 bases and J 5 bases, with 17 bases left between them. This CDR3 region has 15 residues. Germline-derived CDR1 and CDR2 are MDHEN and SYDVKM. CDR3 sequence reads: CASTSPGGPNEKLFF. Here the CDR3 DNA reads TGTGCCAGCACCTCCCCGGGAGGACCAAATGAAAAACTGTTTTTT.

This clone was counted only a few times. The chain carries TRBV6-5 and TRBJ1-4; D possibly corresponds to TRBD1 (5 bases). The CDR3 contains 14 residues. The germline gives CDR1 MNHEY, CDR2 SVGAGI. The V end was cut by 6 bases, the J end by 0 bases, with 8 bases between. The CDR3, as DNA: TGTGCCAGCAGAATGACAGCAACTAATGAAAAACTGTTTTTT. Its translation: CASRMTATNEKLFF.

The chain joins TRBV28 to TRBJ1-2; 9 bases align to TRBD1. CDR3 length: 17 residues. Trimming removed 3 bases from V and 1 base from J; junction bases left unmatched: 9. Per the germline V gene, CDR1 is MDHEN and CDR2 is SYDVKM. The chain's CDR3 is CASSFSGTGYLNYGYTF. In DNA form, the CDR3 reads TGTGCCAGCAGTTTTTCCGGGACAGGGTACCTTAACTATGGCTACACCTTC.

The chain joins TRBV28 to TRBJ2-2; D gene ambiguous. This CDR3 spans 12 amino acids. Between the trimmed V and J ends, which lost 6 bases and 6 bases, there was a span of 8 bases. Germline V gives CDR1 MDHEN, CDR2 SYDVKM. The chain's CDR3 is CASRRSAGELFF. CDR3 bases: TGTGCCAGCAGGAGGAGTGCCGGGGAGCTGTTTTTT.

The chain recombines TRBV27 with TRBJ1-5; the D gene is possibly TRBD1 (6 bases). Trimming cost V 6 bases and J 7 bases, with 22 bases left between them. The CDR3 has 16 residues. The germline CDR1 and CDR2 sequences are MNHEY and SMNVEV (reference sequence). CDR3: CASRKQGAGGGQPQHF. The CDR3, as DNA: TGTGCCAGCAGGAAACAGGGTGCCGGTGGAGGACAGCCCCAGCATTTT.

The chain links TRBV4-2 to TRBJ1-5, with D possibly being TRBD1 (6 bases). Germline CDR1 reads LGHNA; CDR2 reads YNFKEQ. The CDR3 is 15 residues long. V shed 0 bases and J shed 3 bases, with 9 bases lying between them. The CDR3 DNA reads as TGTGCCAGCAGCCAAGAACAGGGATTCAATCAGCCCCAGCATTTT. Translated, it gives CASSQEQGFNQPQHF.

V usage is TRBV19 and J usage is TRBJ1-5, with 10 bases that match TRBD1. J gave up 5 bases and V 4 bases, and 14 bases lay outside the gene matches. CDR1 is LNHDA and CDR2 is SQIVND in the germline V gene (reference sequence). The CDR3 spans 18 residues. CDR3 nucleotide sequence: TGTGCCAGTAGTAGGTTCACCGGGACAGGGGTGTTCGATCAGCCCCAGCATTTT. Amino acid sequence: CASSRFTGTGVFDQPQHF. Together with reference TRBV19 and TRBJ1-5, the CDR3 gives the full variable domain: DGGITQSPKYLFRKEGQNVTLSCEQNLNHDAMYWYRQDPGQGLRLIYYSQIVNDFQKGDIAEGYSVSREKKESFPLTVTSAQKNPTAFYLCASSRFTGTGVFDQPQHFGDGTRLSIL.

CDR3 sequence: CASSYWLAGPRDEQFF. In DNA, the CDR3 is TGTGCCAGCAGTTATTGGTTGGCGGGACCACGGGATGAGCAGTTCTTC. The chain combines TRBV6-9 with TRBJ2-1, with a weak D call TRBD2 (6 bases). The CDR3 is made up of 16 amino acids. Germline lookup yields CDR1 MNHGY and CDR2 SVAAGI. V dropped 1 base and J dropped 8 bases, with 18 bases sitting between them.

The genes are TRBV11-1 and TRBJ1-2; TRBD1 matches 8 bases. The CDR3 totals 16 residues. The germline CDR1 and CDR2 sequences are SGHAT and FQDESV (reference sequence). After removal of 5 bases from V and 3 bases from J, the junction contained 11 bases not matched to a gene. For the CDR3, the DNA is TGTGCCAGCAGCCGACAGCAGGGGGCTGATGACTATGGCTACACCTTC. This gives the protein CASSRQQGADDYGYTF. The complete variable domain, with remaining parts taken from reference TRBV11-1 and TRBJ1-2, reads EAEVAQSPRYKITEKSQAVAFWCDPISGHATLYWYRQILGQGPELLVQFQDESVVDDSQLPKDRFSAERLKGVDSTLKIQPAELGDSAMYLCASSRQQGADDYGYTFGSGTRLTVV.

The chain employs TRBV2 and TRBJ2-5; tentative D call: TRBD2 (5 bases). This CDR3 is 12 amino acids long. The germline V and J ends were trimmed by 8 bases and 5 bases, with 12 bases remaining between them. Germline CDR1 is SNHLY and CDR2 is FYNNEI. DNA of the CDR3: TGTGCCAGCCGGGGTGGGATGGAGACCCAGTACTTC. Protein sequence: CASRGGMETQYF.

Only a few counts were recorded for this clone. The chain joins TRBV19 to TRBJ2-7; D possibly corresponds to TRBD2 (6 bases). Germline loops: CDR1 LNHDA, CDR2 SQIVND (reference sequence). The CDR3 loop spans 14 amino acids. V was pared by 5 bases and J by 6 bases, with 17 bases between. The CDR3 sequence is CASSFPGEVGEQYF. The CDR3 DNA is TGTGCCAGTAGTTTTCCGGGGGAGGTCGGCGAGCAGTACTTC.